Presented here are 12 T cell receptor beta chains from one specimen sequenced in a study of cytomegalovirus exposure and HLA in healthy donors. The PCR used 60 Vbeta and 13 Jbeta primers. The method was immunoSEQ multiplex PCR; TCRdb's version includes in-frame clones alone and lacks a portion of them. The data hold some 160,000 clones, with nearly 85% observed a single time. The sample comprised PBMCs. These receptor sequences come from a male donor in good health and CMV-seronegative.

This sequence joins TRBV28 and TRBJ1-5, with TRBD1 identical over 7 bases. This CDR3 is built from 15 residues. With V trimmed by 6 bases and J by 1 base, 6 bases remained unmatched. The V gene's germline CDR1 is MDHEN and CDR2 SYDVKM. CDR3 region: CASSPPGGSNQPQHF. The CDR3 region has the DNA TGTGCCAGCAGCCCGCCAGGGGGAAGCAATCAGCCCCAGCATTTT.

This chain links TRBV6-1 with TRBJ1-4; D remains unclear. Trimming removed 4 bases at V and 4 bases at J, with 10 bases between. Germline-derived CDR1 and CDR2 are MNHNS and SASEGT. The CDR3 consists of 14 residues. DNA of the CDR3: TGTGCCAGCAGTGGGGCCAGAAGTAATGAAAAACTGTTTTTT. This translates into CASSGARSNEKLFF.

This chain joins TRBV4-2 and TRBJ1-2; a possible D gene is TRBD1 (5 bases). Trimming cost V 0 bases and J 2 bases, with 10 bases left between them. The length of the CDR3 is 15 residues. From germline, CDR1 is LGHNA and CDR2 YNFKEQ. The chain's CDR3 is CASSQDRQRNYGYTF. The CDR3 DNA is TGTGCCAGCAGCCAAGATCGACAGAGAAACTATGGCTACACCTTC.

The gene calls are TRBV27 and TRBJ2-5; possible D gene TRBD2, 5 bases. The J call is uncertain, as TRBJ2-7 better fits the DNA end. CDR1 is MNHEY and CDR2 is SMNVEV in the germline V gene (reference sequence). The CDR3 loop spans 13 amino acids. The CDR3 sequence: CASSLGTSFEQYF. The CDR3, as DNA: TGTGCCAGCAGTTTGGGTACTAGTTTCGAGCAGTACTTC.

This sequence joins TRBV5-6 and TRBJ1-2, with D unclear. Germline V gives CDR1 SGHDT, CDR2 YYEEEE. Trimming cost V 1 base and J 2 bases, with 12 bases left between them. The CDR3 runs 15 residues. The CDR3 is CASSLQGAWNYGYTF. The CDR3 DNA reads TGTGCCAGCAGCTTGCAAGGAGCCTGGAACTATGGCTACACCTTC.

The chain uses TRBV19 and TRBJ2-6; the D gene is possibly TRBD2 (7 bases). CDR1 is LNHDA and CDR2 is SQIVND in the germline V gene (reference sequence). This CDR3 region has 19 residues. Trimming pared 4 bases from V and 1 base from J, leaving 20 bases between. CDR3 DNA: TGTGCCAGTAGTAGCGGTTGGGGGGGCACTATATCTGGGGCCAACGTCCTGACTTTC. This sequence encodes CASSSGWGGTISGANVLTF.

The chain has TRBV7-2 and TRBJ2-7; D may be TRBD1 (6 bases). V was trimmed by 4 bases and J by 5 bases, leaving 15 bases between them. Per the germline V gene, CDR1 is SGHTA and CDR2 is FQGNSA. The CDR3 is 14 amino acids. The CDR3 region has the DNA TGTGCCAGCAGCTCATCTACAGGGTACGACGAGCAGTACTTC. It yields the protein CASSSSTGYDEQYF.

J is TRBJ2-1 and V is TRBV4-1, with D unresolved. Per germline, CDR1 MGHRA and CDR2 YSYEKL. The CDR3 totals 12 residues. V lost 1 base and J lost 7, with 5 bases in between. CDR3: CASSQVSNEQFF. The CDR3, as DNA: TGCGCCAGCAGCCAAGTGTCTAATGAGCAGTTCTTC.

The chain joins TRBV7-2 to TRBJ2-7; 15 bases line up with TRBD2. In germline, CDR1 is SGHTA, CDR2 FQGNSA. CDR3 size: 17 residues. Trimming took 5 bases from V and 0 from J; bases not matched to a gene: 5. The CDR3 DNA reads TGTGCCAGCAGCCTGGGACTAGCGGGAGGTAGCTCCTACGAGCAGTACTTC. It encodes CASSLGLAGGSSYEQYF.

This clone was seen a few times. This chain uses TRBV2 with TRBJ2-7; 8 nucleotides line up with TRBD1. The V segment lost 6 bases and the J segment 2 bases; nucleotides outside the gene matches: 3. From germline, CDR1 is SNHLY and CDR2 FYNNEI. The CDR3 is 13 amino acids. The chain's CDR3 is CASSHRGAYEQYF. Here the CDR3 DNA reads TGTGCCAGCAGCCACAGGGGGGCCTACGAGCAGTACTTC.

The J gene is TRBJ2-2, the V gene TRBV28; D unclear. CDR3 size: 15 residues. V dropped 6 bases and J dropped 7 bases, with 18 bases sitting between them. Looked up from germline, CDR1 is MDHEN and CDR2 is SYDVKM. In DNA, the CDR3 is TGTGCCAGCAGCCCCGGGTTGGGTAGTGGCGGGGAGCTGTTTTTT. Its translation: CASSPGLGSGGELFF.

The chain combines TRBV7-2 with TRBJ2-3; 7 bases fit TRBD2. CDR1 is SGHTA and CDR2 is FQGNSA in the germline V gene. This CDR3 is 14 amino acids long. Trimming at V came to 5 bases and at J to 4 bases, leaving 6 bases not matched to a gene. The DNA for the CDR3 is TGTGCCAGCAGCGGGGAGGGATTAGCAGATACGCAGTATTTT. It codes for CASSGEGLADTQYF.